This T cell receptor beta chain was found in a study of blood T cell repertoires in COVID-19. As for the study in general: Acute-phase and convalescent COVID-19 samples originated in the United States, Italy and Spain. PBMCs, B-cell-depleted T cells, or T cells provided the cDNA or gDNA that made up the material.

In the authors' workflow: Amplification with reference gene primers provided the estimates of nucleated cell counts. Repertoires were generated with immunoSEQ multiplex PCR, while TCRdb's copy carries only in-frame clones and drops some. V and J calls and clone size are as listed in that table; D and trimming were resolved from the DNA. Among almost 300,000 clones listed, roughly nine tenths were seen once. Deletions cut 4 bases from V and 2 bases from J, with 10 bases between. This CDR3 has 13 amino acids. CDR1 is SGHRS and CDR2 is YFSETQ in the germline V gene. Enrolled during active infection, Seattle patients were then followed longitudinally.

The chain joins TRBV5-1 to TRBJ2-7; tentatively, D is TRBD1 (6 bases). This receptor was identified in a woman aged 25-40 years with COVID-19, enrolled during active disease. The sample was peripheral blood. In DNA, the CDR3 is TGCGCCAGCAGCGTGGGGGCAGCCTACGAGCAGTACTTC. It encodes CASSVGAAYEQYF. The variable domain in full, completed from reference TRBV5-1 and TRBJ2-7, reads KAGVTQTPRYLIKTRGQQVTLSCSPISGHRSVSWYQQTPGQGLQFLFEYFSETQRNKGNFPGRFSGRQFSNSRSEMNVSTLELGDSALYLCASSVGAAYEQYFGPGTRLTVT.